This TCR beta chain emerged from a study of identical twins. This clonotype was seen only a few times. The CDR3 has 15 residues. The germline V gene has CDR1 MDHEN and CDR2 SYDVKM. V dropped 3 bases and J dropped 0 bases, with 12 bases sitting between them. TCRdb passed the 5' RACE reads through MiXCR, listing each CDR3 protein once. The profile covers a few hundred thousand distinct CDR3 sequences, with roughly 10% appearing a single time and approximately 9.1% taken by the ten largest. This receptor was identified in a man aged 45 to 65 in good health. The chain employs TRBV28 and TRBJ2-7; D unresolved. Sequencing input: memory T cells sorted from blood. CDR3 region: CASSFNGGNSYEQYF. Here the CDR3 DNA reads TGTGCCAGCAGTTTTAATGGTGGGAACTCCTACGAGCAGTACTTC. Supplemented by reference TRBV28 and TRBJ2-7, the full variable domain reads DVKVTQSSRYLVKRTGEKVFLECVQDMDHENMFWYRQDPGLGLRLIYFSYDVKMKEKGDIPEGYSVSREKKERFSLILESASTNQTSMYLCASSFNGGNSYEQYFGPGTRLTVT.